A selection of T cell receptor beta chains follows, all from one sample in a study of blood T cell repertoires in COVID-19. Produced via immunoSEQ multiplex PCR; TCRdb's table is partial and in-frame only. Found here are 120,000 or so clones, just under 80% of them singletons; the top ten hold 20% to 25%. The source material was peripheral blood. These receptors originate from a human donor in a cohort sampled during active COVID-19. CDR3s include the opening cysteine and the closing phenylalanine or tryptophan. A D gene is named only where the DNA matches it firmly. A clone size is listed for some rows: how often the clone was seen (once, few, many), or a class if it is expanded.

j_call d_call v_call clone_size cdr3_nt cdr3_aa
TRBJ1-1 NA TRBV28 once TGTGCCAGCAGCCGGAGGAACACTGAAGCTTTCTTT CASSRRNTEAFF
TRBJ1-5 NA TRBV19 NA TGTGCCAGTAGTTTGCAGGAAGGTGGTCAGCCCCAGCATTTT CASSLQEGGQPQHF
TRBJ2-6 NA TRBV28 NA TGTGCCAGCGTGCCACAGGGTCCTTCTGGGGCCAACGTCCTGACTTTC CASVPQGPSGANVLTF
TRBJ2-7 NA TRBV2 NA TGTGCCAGCAGTGCGACTAGTAATACCTACGAGCAGTACTTC CASSATSNTYEQYF
TRBJ2-2 NA TRBV7-3 few TGTGCCAGCAGCTTAAGAGCTCTCCAGGGTGGGGAGCTGTTTTTT CASSLRALQGGELFF
TRBJ1-1 NA TRBV5-1 few TGCGCCAGCAGCTTATTAACAGATAAGAACACTGAAGCTTTCTTT CASSLLTDKNTEAFF
TRBJ1-4 NA TRBV18 NA TGTGCCAGCTCACCAGACTTGGATCAAGAAAAACTGTTTTTT CASSPDLDQEKLFF
TRBJ2-3 NA TRBV5-4 NA TGTGCCAGCAGCAGAACACTAGCCAGTTTGACAGATACGCAGTATTTT CASSRTLASLTDTQYF
TRBJ1-1 NA TRBV12-3/TRBV12-4 NA TGTGCCAGCACAACGTGGAGGAACACTGAAGCTTTCTTT CASTTWRNTEAFF
TRBJ1-1 NA TRBV7-2 few TGTGCCAGCAGCTTAGAGGCACCCCGCGAGGTTAGCTTT CASSLEAPREVSF
TRBJ2-7 TRBD2 TRBV27 NA TGTGCCAGCAGTTTAGGGGGGGTCGGCTCCTACGAGCAGTACTTC CASSLGGVGSYEQYF
TRBJ2-1 NA TRBV28 NA TGTGCCAGCAGTTTCGGCTACAATGAGCAGTTCTTC CASSFGYNEQFF
TRBJ2-1 TRBD2 TRBV3-1/TRBV3-2 NA TGTGCCAGCAGCCAGGGGGGGACTAGCGGGTACAACAATGAGCAGTTCTTC CASSQGGTSGYNNEQFF
TRBJ2-2 NA TRBV18 NA TGTGCCAGCTCACCTCAGAACACCGGGGAGCTGTTTTTT CASSPQNTGELFF
TRBJ1-2 NA TRBV7-8 NA TGTGCCAGCAGCTTAGCTACAGGGAACTATGGCTACACCTTC CASSLATGNYGYTF
TRBJ2-1 TRBD1 TRBV7-2 NA TGTGCCAGCACCACAGGGGTCAACAATGAGCAGTTCTTC CASTTGVNNEQFF
TRBJ1-5 NA TRBV7-2 NA TGTGCCAGCAGCCAACGGGGAGATCAGCCCCAGCATTTT CASSQRGDQPQHF
TRBJ2-7 TRBD2 TRBV3-1/TRBV3-2 NA TGTGCCAGCAGCCTCTCTGCGGGGGTGACCTACGAGCAGTACTTC CASSLSAGVTYEQYF
TRBJ1-4 NA TRBV28 NA TGTGCCAGCAGTCCGCAGGGCGCAACTAATGAAAAACTGTTTTTT CASSPQGATNEKLFF
TRBJ2-7 TRBD2 TRBV27 NA TGTGCCAGCAGTTTTGGGGGTTTAGCGGGGAGCTCCTACGAGCAGTACTTC CASSFGGLAGSSYEQYF
TRBJ2-2 NA TRBV9 NA TGTGCCAGCAGCGTAGTAGAGGACGGGGAGCTGTTTTTT CASSVVEDGELFF
TRBJ1-6 TRBD1 TRBV7-2 few TGTGCCAGCAGCCCCCGGACAGGGAGTGATTCACCCCTCCACTTT CASSPRTGSDSPLHF
TRBJ2-1 TRBD2 TRBV18 NA TGTGCCAGCTCACCACGGGGACTAGCGGGAGGAACCTACAATGAGCAGTTCTTC CASSPRGLAGGTYNEQFF
TRBJ1-3 NA TRBV27 once TGTGCCAGCAGTCCTGGGGCTATTGGAAACACCATATATTTT CASSPGAIGNTIYF
TRBJ1-1 TRBD1 TRBV19 few TGTGCCACCAGTATAACGGGGCAGGGGGCTACTGAAGCTTTCTTT CATSITGQGATEAFF
TRBJ2-3 NA TRBV27 NA TGTGCCAGCAGTTTGACCCGCGGAAGCACAGATACGCAGTATTTT CASSLTRGSTDTQYF
TRBJ2-5 NA TRBV7-2 NA TGTGCCAGCAGCTGGGACTACCAAGAGACCCAGTACTTC CASSWDYQETQYF
TRBJ1-5 NA TRBV6-2/TRBV6-3 NA TGTGCCAGCAGTTACGGCAGTCAGGTCAATCAGCCCCAGCATTTT CASSYGSQVNQPQHF
TRBJ1-2 NA TRBV4-1 NA TGCGCCAGCAGCCACCCGCCTGCGGGTAACTATGGCTACACCTTC CASSHPPAGNYGYTF
TRBJ2-7 TRBD1 TRBV10-2 NA TGCGCCAGCAGTGATGGGACAGGGGATAGCTACGAGCAGTACTTC CASSDGTGDSYEQYF
TRBJ1-5 NA TRBV6-5 NA TGTGCCAGCAGTTCCAGTCCGAATCAGCCCCAGCATTTT CASSSSPNQPQHF
TRBJ1-2 NA TRBV19 few TGTGCCAGTAGTAGACTCAGAGGAAACTATGGCTACACCTTC CASSRLRGNYGYTF
TRBJ2-2 NA TRBV21-1 many TGTGCCAGCAGCAAAGATACATACCCCTCGGGGGAGGTACCCACCGGGGAGCTGTTTTTT CASSKDTYPSGEVPTGELFF
TRBJ2-5 NA TRBV11-3 NA TGTGCCAGCAGCCAGGGGCCGCAGGTAGAGACCCAGTACTTC CASSQGPQVETQYF
TRBJ2-2 TRBD2 TRBV11-3 NA TGTGCCAGCAGCTTAGGGACTAGAATCACCGGGGAGCTGTTTTTT CASSLGTRITGELFF
TRBJ1-2 TRBD1 TRBV6-6 NA TGTGCCAGCAGCGGGGACAGGACCGTCGAGGGCTACACCTTC CASSGDRTVEGYTF
TRBJ2-3 NA TRBV24-1 NA TGTGCCACCAGTCAGTCGGATACGCAGTATTTT CATSQSDTQYF
TRBJ1-2 NA TRBV7-2 NA TGTGCCAGCAGCTTCTGGGGGCTAAGGGACTATGGCTACACCTTC CASSFWGLRDYGYTF
TRBJ1-1 NA TRBV29-1 NA TGCAGCGTCACGCAGGGGCAGGTGAACACTGAAGCTTTCTTT CSVTQGQVNTEAFF
TRBJ1-2 NA TRBV27 NA TGTGCCAGCAGTTTATCACAGGGACTATCGACTAACTATGGCTACACCTTC CASSLSQGLSTNYGYTF
TRBJ1-1 NA TRBV5-1 few TGCGCCAGCAGCTTGACGGACAGGAACACTGAAGCTTTCTTT CASSLTDRNTEAFF
TRBJ2-3 NA TRBV24-1 NA TGTGCCACCGGCCTAGAGTATACGCAGTATTTT CATGLEYTQYF
TRBJ2-2 TRBD1 TRBV29-1 NA TGCAGCGTTGGGTTAGTAGGGGGCGGCACCGGGGAGCTGTTTTTT CSVGLVGGGTGELFF
TRBJ1-2 NA TRBV5-8 NA TGTGCCAGCAGCCGGAGTGCGAGCTATGGCTACACCTTC CASSRSASYGYTF
TRBJ1-2 NA TRBV19 NA TGTGCCAGTAGTCCCCGTAGGGCAGGGTATGGCTACACCTTC CASSPRRAGYGYTF
TRBJ1-2 NA TRBV14 NA TGTGCCAGCAGCCCTCAGGGGCAGTGGGCTAACTATGGCTACACCTTC CASSPQGQWANYGYTF
TRBJ2-5 TRBD2 TRBV20-1 NA TGCAGTGCTAGTCTAGCGGGGAGTTCTGGGCAGACCCAGTACTTC CSASLAGSSGQTQYF
TRBJ1-3 NA TRBV19 NA TGTGCCAGTAGTATAGAACAGCTCTCTGGAAACACCATATATTTT CASSIEQLSGNTIYF
TRBJ2-2 TRBD2 TRBV7-6 NA TGTGCCAGCAGCCCATGGACTAGCGGGAGTGGAACCGGGGAGCTGTTTTTT CASSPWTSGSGTGELFF
TRBJ2-5 NA TRBV27 NA TGTGCCAGCAGCCATGACACTTACCAAGAGACCCAGTACTTC CASSHDTYQETQYF
TRBJ1-5 NA TRBV18 NA TGTGCCAGCTCTCTAGACGAATATCAGCCCCAGCATTTT CASSLDEYQPQHF
TRBJ1-4 TRBD1 TRBV15 NA TGTGCCACCAGCAGAGCGACAGGGGGCCGTGAAAAACTGTTTTTT CATSRATGGREKLFF
TRBJ2-7 NA TRBV5-5 NA TGTGCCAGCAGCTCGCACTCCGGGGGGCGGTGGACCTACGAGCAGTACTTC CASSSHSGGRWTYEQYF
TRBJ1-2 NA TRBV19 NA TGTGCCAGTAGCCTCCAGGGGACCAACTATGGCTACACCTTC CASSLQGTNYGYTF
TRBJ1-1 NA TRBV4-2 NA TGTGCCAGCAGCCAAGACGCAGGGGCGGTGAACACTGAAGCTTTCTTT CASSQDAGAVNTEAFF
TRBJ2-1 TRBD1 TRBV28 NA TGTGCCAGCATAGGACAGGGGGCGATCGGGAATGAGCAGTTCTTC CASIGQGAIGNEQFF
TRBJ1-4 NA TRBV7-3 NA TGTGCCAGCAGCCTTGGGGGGGCGGCTAATGAAAAACTGTTTTTT CASSLGGAANEKLFF